The clone carrying this T cell receptor (beta chain) is large in the sample. Profiled with immunoSEQ multiplex PCR; TCRdb holds only in-frame clones, not every one. Here the sample spans about 7,700 clones, roughly three fifths being singletons. This sample stems from a study of sequential checkpoint blockade in melanoma. Trimming left V 3 bases short and J 3 bases short, with 9 bases between. The CDR3 extends over 13 amino acids. Germline V gene data show CDR1 as LNHDA and CDR2 as SQIVND (reference sequence). Treatment: randomized to nivolumab then ipilimumab (arm A) or the reverse (arm B). None of the patients previously received DNA-damaging chemotherapy.

The source material was CD8+ T cells sorted from blood (inferred from file names), sampled from a patient given nivolumab and ipilimumab in sequence. This clonotype was obtained from a human donor with melanoma. This chain links TRBV19 with TRBJ2-7; the D gene is possibly TRBD2 (6 bases). The CDR3 DNA is TGTGCCAGTAGTATGGGGGGAGGCTACGAGCAGTACTTC. Protein product: CASSMGGGYEQYF.